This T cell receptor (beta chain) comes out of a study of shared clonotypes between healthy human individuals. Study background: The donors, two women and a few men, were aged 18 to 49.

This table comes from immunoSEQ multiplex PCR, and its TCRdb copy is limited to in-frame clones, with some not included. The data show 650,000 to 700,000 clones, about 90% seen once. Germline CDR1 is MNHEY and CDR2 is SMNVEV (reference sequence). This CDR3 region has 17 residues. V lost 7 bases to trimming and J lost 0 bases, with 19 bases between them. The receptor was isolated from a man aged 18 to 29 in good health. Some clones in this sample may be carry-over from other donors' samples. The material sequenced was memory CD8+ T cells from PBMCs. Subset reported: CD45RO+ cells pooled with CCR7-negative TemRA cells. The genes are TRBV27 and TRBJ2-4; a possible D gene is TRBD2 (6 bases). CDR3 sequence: CASKRGTGVGAKNIQYF. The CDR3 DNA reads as TGTGCCAGCAAACGGGGGACTGGGGTCGGAGCCAAAAACATTCAGTACTTC.